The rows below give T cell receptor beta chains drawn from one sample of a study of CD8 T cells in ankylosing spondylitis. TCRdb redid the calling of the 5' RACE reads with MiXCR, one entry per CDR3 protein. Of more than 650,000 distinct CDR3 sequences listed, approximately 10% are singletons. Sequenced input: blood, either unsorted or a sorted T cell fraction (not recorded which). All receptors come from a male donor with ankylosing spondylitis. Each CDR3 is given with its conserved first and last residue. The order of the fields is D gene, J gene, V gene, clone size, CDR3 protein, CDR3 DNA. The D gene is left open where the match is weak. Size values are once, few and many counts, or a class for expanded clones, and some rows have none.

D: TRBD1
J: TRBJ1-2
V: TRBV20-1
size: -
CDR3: CSARGWDSNYGYTF
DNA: TGCAGTGCTAGAGGCTGGGACAGCAACTATGGCTACACCTTC

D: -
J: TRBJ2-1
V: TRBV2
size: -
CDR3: CASSVLESGKQFF
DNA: TGTGCCAGCAGTGTCCTCGAGAGCGGAAAGCAGTTCTTC

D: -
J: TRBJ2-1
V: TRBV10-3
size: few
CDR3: CAISERQPSYNEQFF
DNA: TGTGCCATCAGTGAACGGCAGCCCTCCTACAATGAGCAGTTCTTC

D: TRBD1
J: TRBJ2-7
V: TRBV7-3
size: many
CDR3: CASSSAGTGGYEQYF
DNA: TGTGCCAGCAGCTCCGCCGGGACAGGGGGCTACGAGCAGTACTTC

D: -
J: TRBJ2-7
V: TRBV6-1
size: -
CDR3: CASSEGPMSGEQYF
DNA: TGTGCCAGCAGTGAAGGACCCATGTCGGGCGAGCAGTACTTC

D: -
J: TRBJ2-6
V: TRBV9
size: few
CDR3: CATSAPYSGANVLTF
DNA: TGTGCCACTTCTGCGCCCTACTCTGGGGCCAACGTCCTGACTTTC

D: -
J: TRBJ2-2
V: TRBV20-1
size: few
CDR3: CSARGHPGLFF
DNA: TGCAGTGCTAGGGGACATCCGGGGCTGTTTTTT

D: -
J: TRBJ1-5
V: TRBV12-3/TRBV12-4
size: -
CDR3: CASSHGGLGSNQPQHF
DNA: TGTGCCAGCAGTCACGGGGGCCTGGGTAGCAATCAGCCCCAGCATTTT

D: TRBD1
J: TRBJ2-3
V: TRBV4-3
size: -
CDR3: CASSQETFETGKYF
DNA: TGCGCCAGCAGCCAAGAGACGTTCGAGACAGGGAAGTATTTT

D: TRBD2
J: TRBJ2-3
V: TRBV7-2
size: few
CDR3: CASSSRLARSPTQYF
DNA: TGTGCCAGCAGCTCCAGACTAGCGAGGAGCCCTACGCAGTATTTT

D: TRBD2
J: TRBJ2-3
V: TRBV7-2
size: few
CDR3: CASSSARTSGATDTQYF
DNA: TGTGCCAGCAGCTCCGCCCGGACTAGCGGGGCCACAGATACGCAGTATTTT

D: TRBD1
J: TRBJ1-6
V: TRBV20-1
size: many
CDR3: CSADRANSPLHF
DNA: TGCAGTGCCGACAGGGCCAATTCACCCCTCCACTTT

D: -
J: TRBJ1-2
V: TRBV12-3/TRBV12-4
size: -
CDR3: CASLPGGGARYTF
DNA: TGTGCCAGCCTACCCGGTGGGGGGGCCCGCTACACCTTC

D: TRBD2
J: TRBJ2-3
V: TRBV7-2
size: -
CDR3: CASSYQATSGITDTQYF
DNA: TGTGCCAGCAGCTACCAAGCAACTAGCGGGATCACAGATACGCAGTATTTT

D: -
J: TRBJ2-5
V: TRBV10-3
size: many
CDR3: CAISDAEPARKTQYF
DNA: TGTGCCATCAGTGATGCAGAACCCGCTCGGAAGACCCAGTACTTC

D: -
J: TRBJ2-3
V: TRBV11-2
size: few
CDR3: CASSLDFRGPYTQYF
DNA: TGTGCCAGCAGCTTAGATTTTCGGGGGCCATATACGCAGTATTTT

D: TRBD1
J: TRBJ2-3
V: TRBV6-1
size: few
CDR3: CASRRGPRGDTQYF
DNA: TGTGCCAGCAGGAGGGGGCCTCGCGGAGATACGCAGTATTTT

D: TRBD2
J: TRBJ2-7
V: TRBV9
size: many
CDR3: CASSGSGRPFYEQYF
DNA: TGTGCCAGCAGCGGAAGCGGGAGACCCTTCTACGAGCAGTACTTC

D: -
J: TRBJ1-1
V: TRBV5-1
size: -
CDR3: CASSAYRNTEAFF
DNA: TGCGCCAGCAGCGCTTACAGGAACACTGAAGCTTTCTTT

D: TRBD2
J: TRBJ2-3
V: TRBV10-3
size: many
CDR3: CAISHGLAGGTDTQYF
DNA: TGTGCCATCAGCCATGGACTAGCGGGGGGCACAGATACGCAGTATTTT

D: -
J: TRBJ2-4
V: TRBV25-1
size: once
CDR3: CASSDPQGGKNIQYF
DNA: TGTGCCAGCAGTGACCCACAGGGAGGCAAAAACATTCAGTACTTC

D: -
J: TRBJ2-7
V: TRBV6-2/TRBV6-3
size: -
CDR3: CASSYPAGTYEQYF
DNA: TGTGCCAGCAGTTACCCTGCAGGGACCTACGAGCAGTACTTC

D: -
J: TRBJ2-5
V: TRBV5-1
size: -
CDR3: CASSLDGTLRGQYF
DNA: TGCGCCAGCAGCCTTGACGGGACACTCCGGGGCCAGTACTTC

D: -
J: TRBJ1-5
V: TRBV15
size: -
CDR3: CATSRGTGYPRGFDQPQHF
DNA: TGTGCCACCAGCAGAGGTACAGGTTATCCGCGGGGGTTTGATCAGCCCCAGCATTTT

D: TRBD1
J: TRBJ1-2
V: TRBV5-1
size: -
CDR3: CASSRAGQGESYGYTF
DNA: TGCGCCAGCAGCCGGGCGGGACAGGGTGAGAGCTATGGCTACACCTTC

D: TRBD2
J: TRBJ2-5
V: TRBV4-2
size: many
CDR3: CASSKGLAGEETQYF
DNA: TGTGCCAGCAGCAAGGGACTAGCGGGGGAAGAGACCCAGTACTTC

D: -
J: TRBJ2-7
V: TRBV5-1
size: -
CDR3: CASSPRDRGEQYF
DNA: TGCGCCAGCAGTCCCCGGGATCGAGGCGAGCAGTACTTC

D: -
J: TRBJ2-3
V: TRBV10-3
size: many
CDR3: CAISEDFPSTDTQYF
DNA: TGTGCCATCAGTGAGGACTTCCCTAGCACAGATACGCAGTATTTT

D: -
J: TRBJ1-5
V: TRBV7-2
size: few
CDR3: CASSLEGHPNSNQPQHF
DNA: TGTGCCAGCAGCTTGGAGGGACATCCGAATAGCAATCAGCCCCAGCATTTT

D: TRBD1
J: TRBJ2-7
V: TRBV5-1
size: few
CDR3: CASSVADRGYEQYF
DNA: TGCGCCAGCAGCGTCGCCGACAGGGGATACGAGCAGTACTTC

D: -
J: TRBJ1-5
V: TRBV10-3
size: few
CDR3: CAISEKGQPQHF
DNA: TGTGCCATCAGTGAGAAGGGACAGCCCCAGCATTTT

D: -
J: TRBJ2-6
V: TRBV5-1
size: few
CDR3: CASSLGLGSGANVLTF
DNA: TGCGCCAGCAGCTTGGGGTTGGGCTCTGGGGCCAACGTCCTGACTTTC

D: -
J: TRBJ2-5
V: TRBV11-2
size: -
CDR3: CASSFRVTSKYF
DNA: TGTGCCAGCAGCTTTCGGGTTACTAGTAAATACTTC

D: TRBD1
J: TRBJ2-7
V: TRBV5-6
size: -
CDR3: CASSNAATGGSYEQYF
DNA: TGTGCCAGCAGCAACGCCGCGACAGGGGGCTCCTACGAGCAGTACTTC

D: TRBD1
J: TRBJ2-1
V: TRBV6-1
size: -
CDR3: CASSVTGGHGGEQFF
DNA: TGTGCCAGCAGTGTGACAGGGGGGCACGGCGGTGAGCAGTTCTTC

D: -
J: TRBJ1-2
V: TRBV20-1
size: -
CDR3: CSARNREDGYTF
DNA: TGCAGTGCTAGAAACAGGGAGGATGGCTACACCTTC

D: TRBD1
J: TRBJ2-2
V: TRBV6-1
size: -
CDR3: CASSVRDREPGELFF
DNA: TGTGCCAGCAGTGTCCGGGACAGGGAACCCGGGGAGCTGTTTTTT

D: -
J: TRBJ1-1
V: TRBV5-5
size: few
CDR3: CASSTTDTEAFF
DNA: TGTGCCAGCAGCACGACAGACACTGAAGCTTTCTTT

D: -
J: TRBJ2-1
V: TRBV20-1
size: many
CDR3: CSADSDRDEQFF
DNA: TGCAGTGCCGATTCTGACCGCGATGAGCAGTTCTTC

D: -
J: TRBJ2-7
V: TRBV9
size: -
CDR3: CASSVATGPLYEQYF
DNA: TGTGCCAGCAGCGTGGCTACCGGCCCTCTCTACGAGCAGTACTTC

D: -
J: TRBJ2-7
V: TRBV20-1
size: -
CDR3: CSLPDGATGEQYF
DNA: TGCAGCCTCCCGGACGGAGCTACGGGAGAGCAGTACTTC

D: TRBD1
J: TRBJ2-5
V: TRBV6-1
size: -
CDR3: CASRGQGAETQYF
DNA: TGTGCCAGCAGGGGACAGGGGGCAGAGACCCAGTACTTC

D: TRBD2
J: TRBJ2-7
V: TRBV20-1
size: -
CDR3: CSANPRGVSREQYF
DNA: TGCAGTGCCAACCCCCGGGGGGTGTCTAGGGAGCAGTACTTC

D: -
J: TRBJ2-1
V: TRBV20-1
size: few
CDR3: CSAPTWGHGNEQFF
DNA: TGCAGTGCGCCGACATGGGGGCACGGCAATGAGCAGTTCTTC

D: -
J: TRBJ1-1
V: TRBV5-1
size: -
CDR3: CASSLGEEAFF
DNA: TGCGCCAGCAGCTTGGGTGAGGAAGCTTTCTTT

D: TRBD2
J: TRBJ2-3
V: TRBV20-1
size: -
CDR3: CSARNSGGAGDTQYF
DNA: TGCAGTGCCCGGAATAGCGGGGGCGCCGGGGATACGCAGTATTTT

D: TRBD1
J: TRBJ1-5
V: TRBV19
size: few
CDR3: CASSRGYRDRGKQPQHF
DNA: TGTGCCAGTAGCCGCGGTTACCGGGACAGGGGAAAGCAGCCCCAGCATTTT

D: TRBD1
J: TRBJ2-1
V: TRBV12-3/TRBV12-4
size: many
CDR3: CASTDPGQAIFNEQFF
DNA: TGTGCCAGCACCGACCCGGGACAGGCGATTTTCAATGAGCAGTTCTTC

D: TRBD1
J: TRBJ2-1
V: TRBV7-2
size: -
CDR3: CASSITSGTEQNEQFF
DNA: TGTGCCAGCAGCATAACTTCTGGGACAGAACAGAATGAGCAGTTCTTC

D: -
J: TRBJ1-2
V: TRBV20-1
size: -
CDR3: CSVPDETNYGYTF
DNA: TGCAGTGTCCCGGACGAAACTAACTATGGCTACACCTTC

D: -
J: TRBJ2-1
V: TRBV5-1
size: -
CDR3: CASSSQALDEQFF
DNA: TGCGCCAGCAGCTCCCAGGCCTTAGATGAGCAGTTCTTC

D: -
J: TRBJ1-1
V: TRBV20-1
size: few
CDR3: CSASFLQTPGAFF
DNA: TGCAGTGCTAGTTTCCTCCAAACCCCGGGAGCTTTCTTT

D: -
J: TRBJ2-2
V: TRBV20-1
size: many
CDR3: CSASFANTGELFF
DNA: TGCAGTGCTAGCTTCGCGAACACCGGGGAGCTGTTTTTT

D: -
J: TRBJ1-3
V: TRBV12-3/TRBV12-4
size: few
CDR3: CASNAYGTSGNTIYF
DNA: TGTGCCAGCAACGCATATGGGACCAGCGGAAACACCATATATTTT

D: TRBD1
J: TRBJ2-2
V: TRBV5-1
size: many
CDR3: CASSPQGAFEDGELFF
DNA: TGCGCCAGCAGCCCACAGGGGGCGTTCGAGGACGGGGAGCTGTTTTTT

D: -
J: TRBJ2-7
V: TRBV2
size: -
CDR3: CASQGRAYEQYF
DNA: TGTGCCAGCCAGGGAAGGGCCTACGAGCAGTACTTC

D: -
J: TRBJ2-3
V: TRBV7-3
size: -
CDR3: CASSLIGGSSTDTQYF
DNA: TGTGCCAGCAGCTTAATAGGTGGATCTAGCACAGATACGCAGTATTTT

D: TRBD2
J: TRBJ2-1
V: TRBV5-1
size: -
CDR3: CASSLAVTSSGNEQFF
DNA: TGCGCCAGCAGCTTGGCCGTGACTAGCAGTGGCAATGAGCAGTTCTTC

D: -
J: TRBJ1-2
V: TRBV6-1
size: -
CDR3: CASQRTRQDPYGYTF
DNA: TGTGCCAGCCAGAGAACCCGACAGGACCCCTATGGCTACACCTTC